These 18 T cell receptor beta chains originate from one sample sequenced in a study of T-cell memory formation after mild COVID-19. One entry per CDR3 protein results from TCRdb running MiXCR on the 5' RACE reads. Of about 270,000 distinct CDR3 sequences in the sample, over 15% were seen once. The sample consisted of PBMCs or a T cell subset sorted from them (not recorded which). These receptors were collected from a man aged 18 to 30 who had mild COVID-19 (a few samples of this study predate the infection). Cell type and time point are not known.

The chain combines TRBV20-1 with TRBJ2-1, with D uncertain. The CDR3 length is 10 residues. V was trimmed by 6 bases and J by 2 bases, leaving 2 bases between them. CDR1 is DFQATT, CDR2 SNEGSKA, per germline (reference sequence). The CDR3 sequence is CSAAYNEQFF. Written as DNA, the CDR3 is TGCAGTGCGGCCTACAATGAGCAGTTCTTC.

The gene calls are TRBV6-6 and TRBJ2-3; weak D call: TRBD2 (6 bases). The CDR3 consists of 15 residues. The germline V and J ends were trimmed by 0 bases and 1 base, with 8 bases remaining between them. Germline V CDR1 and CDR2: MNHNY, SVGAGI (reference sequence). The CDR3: CASSYSAGRTDTQYF. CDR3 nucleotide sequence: TGTGCCAGCAGTTACTCAGCGGGCCGCACAGATACGCAGTATTTT.

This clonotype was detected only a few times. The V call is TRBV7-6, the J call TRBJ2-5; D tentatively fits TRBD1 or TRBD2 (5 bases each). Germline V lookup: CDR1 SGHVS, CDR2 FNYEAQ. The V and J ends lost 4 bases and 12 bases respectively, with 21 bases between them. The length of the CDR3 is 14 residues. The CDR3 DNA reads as TGTGCCAGCAGCTCGCAAGCACCGGGACGTAGCAAGTACTTC. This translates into CASSSQAPGRSKYF.

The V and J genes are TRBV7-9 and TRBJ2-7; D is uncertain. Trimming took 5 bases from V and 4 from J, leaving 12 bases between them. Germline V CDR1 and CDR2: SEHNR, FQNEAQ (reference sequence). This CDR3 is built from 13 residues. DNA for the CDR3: TGTGCCAGCAGCAATCACATGGGATACGAGCAGTACTTC. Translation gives CASSNHMGYEQYF. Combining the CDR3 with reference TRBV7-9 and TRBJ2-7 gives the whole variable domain DTGVSQNPRHKITKRGQNVTFRCDPISEHNRLYWYRQTLGQGPEFLTYFQNEAQLEKSRLLSDRFSAERPKGSFSTLEIQRTEQGDSAMYLCASSNHMGYEQYFGPGTRLTVT.

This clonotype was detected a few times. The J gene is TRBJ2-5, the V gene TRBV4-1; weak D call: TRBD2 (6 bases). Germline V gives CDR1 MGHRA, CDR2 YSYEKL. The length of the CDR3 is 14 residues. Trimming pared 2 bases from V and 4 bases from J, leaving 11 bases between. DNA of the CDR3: TGCGCCAGCAGCCAACCGGCCGGGAGAGAGACCCAGTACTTC. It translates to CASSQPAGRETQYF.

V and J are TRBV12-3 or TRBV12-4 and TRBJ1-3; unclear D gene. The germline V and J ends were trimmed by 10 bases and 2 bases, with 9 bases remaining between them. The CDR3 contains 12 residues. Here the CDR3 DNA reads TGTGCCAATGCGTGGGCTGGAAACACCATATATTTT. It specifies CANAWAGNTIYF.

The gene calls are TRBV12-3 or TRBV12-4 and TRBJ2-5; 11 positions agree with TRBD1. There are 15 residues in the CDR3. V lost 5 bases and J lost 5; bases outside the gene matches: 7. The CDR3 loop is CASSPDRGRGETQYF. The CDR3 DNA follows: TGTGCCAGCAGTCCGGACAGGGGGCGCGGGGAGACCCAGTACTTC.

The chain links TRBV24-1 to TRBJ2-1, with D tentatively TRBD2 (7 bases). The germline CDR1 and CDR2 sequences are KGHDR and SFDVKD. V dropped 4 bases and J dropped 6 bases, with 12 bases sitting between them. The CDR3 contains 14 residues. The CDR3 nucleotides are TGTGCCACCAGTGAGGGGGGGCCCGTCAATGAGCAGTTCTTC. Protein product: CATSEGGPVNEQFF.

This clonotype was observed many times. CDR3 loop: CASSLVQAGQETQYF. The CDR3, as DNA: TGCGCCAGCAGCTTGGTTCAGGCAGGCCAAGAGACCCAGTACTTC. The chain links TRBV5-1 to TRBJ2-5; D is undetermined. Germline loops: CDR1 SGHRS, CDR2 YFSETQ. The CDR3 is made up of 15 amino acids. Deletions cut 0 bases from V and 1 base from J, with 10 bases between.

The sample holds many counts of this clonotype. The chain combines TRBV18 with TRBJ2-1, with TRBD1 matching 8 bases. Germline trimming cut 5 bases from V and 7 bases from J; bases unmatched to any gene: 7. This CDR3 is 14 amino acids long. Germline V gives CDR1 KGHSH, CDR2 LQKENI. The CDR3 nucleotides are TGTGCCAGCTCATCAAGACAGGGGATTAATGAGCAGTTCTTC. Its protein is CASSSRQGINEQFF.

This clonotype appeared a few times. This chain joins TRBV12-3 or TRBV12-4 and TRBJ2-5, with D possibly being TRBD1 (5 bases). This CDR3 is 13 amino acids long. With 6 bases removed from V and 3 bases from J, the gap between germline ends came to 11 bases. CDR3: CASRRDSKETQYF. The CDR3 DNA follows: TGTGCCAGCAGGCGAGACAGTAAAGAGACCCAGTACTTC.

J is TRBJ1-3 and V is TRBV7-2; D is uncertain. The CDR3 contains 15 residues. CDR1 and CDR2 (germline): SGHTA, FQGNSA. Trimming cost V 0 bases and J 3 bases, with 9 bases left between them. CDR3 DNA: TGTGCCAGCAGCTTAGCCCCGCAATATGGAAACACCATATATTTT. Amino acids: CASSLAPQYGNTIYF.

The chain's CDR3 is CASSWTSGEYNEQFF. Here the CDR3 DNA reads TGTGCCAGCAGCTGGACTAGCGGGGAGTACAATGAGCAGTTCTTC. This rearrangement joins TRBV7-8 to TRBJ2-1; 12 positions agree with TRBD2. V gave up 4 bases and J gave up 4 bases; unmatched junction bases: 2. Germline V gene data show CDR1 as SGHVS and CDR2 as FQNEAQ. The CDR3 has 15 residues.

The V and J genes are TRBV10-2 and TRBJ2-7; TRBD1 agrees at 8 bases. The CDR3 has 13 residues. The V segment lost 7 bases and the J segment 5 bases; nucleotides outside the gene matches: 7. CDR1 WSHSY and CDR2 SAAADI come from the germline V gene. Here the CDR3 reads CASKIAGGDEQYV. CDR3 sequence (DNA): TGCGCCAGCAAGATCGCAGGGGGCGACGAGCAGTACGTC.

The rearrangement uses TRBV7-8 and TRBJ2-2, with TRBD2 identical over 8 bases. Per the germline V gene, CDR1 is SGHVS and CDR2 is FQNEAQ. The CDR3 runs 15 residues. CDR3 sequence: CLIGGASGGTGELFF. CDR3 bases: TGTCTGATCGGGGGGGCCTCCGGTGGTACCGGGGAGCTGTTTTTT. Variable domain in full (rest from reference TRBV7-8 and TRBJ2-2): GAGVSQSPRYKVAKRGQDVALRCDPISGHVSLFWYQQALGQGPEFLTYFQNEAQLDKSGLPSDRFFAERPEGSVSTLKIQRTQQEDSAVYLCLIGGASGGTGELFFGEGSRLTVL.

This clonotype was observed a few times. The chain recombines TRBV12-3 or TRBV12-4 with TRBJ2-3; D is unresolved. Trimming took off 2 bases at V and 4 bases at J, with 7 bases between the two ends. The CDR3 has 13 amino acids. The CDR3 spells CASSLPLADTQYF. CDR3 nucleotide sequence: TGTGCCAGCAGTTTACCCTTAGCAGATACGCAGTATTTT.

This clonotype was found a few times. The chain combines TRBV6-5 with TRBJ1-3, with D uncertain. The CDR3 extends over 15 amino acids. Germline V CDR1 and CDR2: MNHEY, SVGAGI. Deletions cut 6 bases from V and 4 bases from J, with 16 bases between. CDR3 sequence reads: CASSSTGKFGNTIYF. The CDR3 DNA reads TGTGCCAGCAGCTCCACCGGGAAATTCGGAAACACCATATATTTT.

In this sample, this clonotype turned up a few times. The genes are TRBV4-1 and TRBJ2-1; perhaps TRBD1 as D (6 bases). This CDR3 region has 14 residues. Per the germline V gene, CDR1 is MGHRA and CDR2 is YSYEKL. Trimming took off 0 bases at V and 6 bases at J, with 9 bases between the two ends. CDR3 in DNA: TGCGCCAGCAGCCAAGATAGCAGGGGCAATGAGCAGTTCTTC. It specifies CASSQDSRGNEQFF.